The 20 T cell receptor beta chains presented below share a single source sample, sequenced in a study of PD-L1 blockade in urothelial cancer. Libraries were prepared by immunoSEQ multiplex PCR; TCRdb keeps only in-frame clonotypes and omits some of them. Of 29,000 or so clones listed, 80% to 85% are singletons. Time point reported: peripheral blood 6 weeks after treatment start. This specimen was PBMCs, taken around atezolizumab (anti-PD-L1) treatment. The receptors derive from an older man with urothelial cancer.

This clone was picked up one time. V and J are TRBV25-1 and TRBJ1-2, with D hard to call. The CDR3 contains 16 residues. Germline CDR1 reads MGHDK; CDR2 reads SYGVNS. V lost 6 bases to trimming and J lost 0 bases, with 17 bases between them. Here the CDR3 reads CASSGGSRPANYGYTF. The CDR3 DNA follows: TGTGCCAGCAGCGGCGGGAGCAGGCCAGCTAACTATGGCTACACCTTC.

This chain connects TRBV4-1 to TRBJ2-3, with TRBD2 matching 7 bases. The CDR3 consists of 15 residues. V trimming: 1 base; J trimming: 10 bases; junction bases outside the gene matches: 11. In germline, CDR1 is MGHRA, CDR2 YSYEKL. The DNA for the CDR3 is TGCGCCAGCAGCCAAGGACCCGCGGGGGACCGCTCGCAGTATTTT. This gives the protein CASSQGPAGDRSQYF.

V and J are TRBV7-3 and TRBJ1-2; TRBD1 aligns across 12 bases. This CDR3 is 14 amino acids long. From germline, CDR1 is SGHTA and CDR2 FQGTGA. With V trimmed by 6 bases and J by 7 bases, 6 bases remained unmatched. This chain's CDR3 is CASSPGTGGSGYTF. CDR3 nucleotide sequence: TGTGCCAGCAGTCCCGGGACAGGGGGCTCTGGCTACACCTTC.

In DNA form, the CDR3 reads TGTGCCAGCAGCCCCGGGAGGGGGTTATATGAAAAACTGTTTTTT. This translates into CASSPGRGLYEKLFF. The chain recombines TRBV9 with TRBJ1-4; tentatively, D is TRBD1 (6 bases). Germline V gene lookup returns CDR1 SGDLS and CDR2 YYNGEE. This CDR3 comprises 15 residues. Trimming left V 4 bases short and J 6 bases short, with 16 bases between. Combining the CDR3 with reference TRBV9 and TRBJ1-4 gives the whole variable domain DSGVTQTPKHLITATGQRVTLRCSPRSGDLSVYWYQQSLDQGLQFLIQYYNGEERAKGNILERFSAQQFPDLHSELNLSSLELGDSALYFCASSPGRGLYEKLFFGSGTQLSVL.

V gene TRBV4-1 combines with J gene TRBJ1-1; a weak D match, TRBD1 (6 bases). Germline V gives CDR1 MGHRA, CDR2 YSYEKL. V was shortened by 0 bases and J by 4 bases, with 12 bases between the two germline ends. CDR3 length: 15 residues. CDR3 residues: CASSQDREGGTEAFF. The CDR3 DNA reads as TGCGCCAGCAGCCAAGATAGGGAGGGGGGCACTGAAGCTTTCTTT.

The chain uses TRBV11-1 and TRBJ2-3; 7 nucleotides match TRBD1. Germline V CDR1 and CDR2: SGHAT, FQDESV (reference sequence). Trimming at V came to 2 bases and at J to 4 bases, leaving 6 bases not matched to a gene. The CDR3 is 15 amino acids. CDR3 sequence reads: CASSLQQGYSDTQYF. CDR3 nucleotide sequence: TGTGCCAGCAGCTTACAACAGGGGTATTCAGATACGCAGTATTTT.

The rearrangement uses TRBV28 and TRBJ2-5, with D possibly matching TRBD1 (6 bases). Germline assignment: CDR1 MDHEN and CDR2 SYDVKM. Between the trimmed V and J ends, which lost 3 bases and 4 bases, there was a span of 12 bases. The CDR3 length is 14 residues. The CDR3 nucleotides are TGTGCCAGCAGTTTCTTGGGGGCAAGAGAGACCCAGTACTTC. As protein: CASSFLGARETQYF.

The chain couples TRBV2 to TRBJ1-5, with 7 bases lining up with TRBD1. CDR3 size: 14 residues. Losses at the gene ends were 6 bases for V and 3 bases for J; bases not matched to a gene: 5. CDR1 SNHLY and CDR2 FYNNEI come from the germline V gene. The CDR3 DNA sequence: TGTGCCAGCAGGGACAGGCCCTACAATCAGCCCCAGCATTTT. It specifies CASRDRPYNQPQHF.

Written as DNA, the CDR3 is TGCGCCAGCAGCGGGAACAGGGGTGGGGACACTGAAGCTTTCTTT. The encoded protein is CASSGNRGGDTEAFF. The J gene is TRBJ1-1, the V gene TRBV5-1, with 7 bases fitting TRBD1. The CDR3 consists of 15 residues. Germline CDR1 SGHRS, CDR2 YFSETQ. Unmatched junction bases numbered 9, after V lost 4 bases and J lost 3 bases.

The gene calls are TRBV27 and TRBJ1-1, with a possible D match to TRBD1 (5 bases). V lost 2 bases and J 1 base, leaving 8 bases between the germline ends. The CDR3 has 14 residues. From germline, CDR1 is MNHEY and CDR2 SMNVEV (reference sequence). The CDR3 bases are TGTGCCAGCAGTTTACGGGGGTGGAACACTGAAGCTTTCTTT. It encodes CASSLRGWNTEAFF.

The V call is TRBV5-4, the J call TRBJ2-3; TRBD1 aligns across 8 bases. With V trimmed by 3 bases and J by 2 bases, 8 bases remained unmatched. The CDR3 spans 16 residues. Looked up from germline, CDR1 is SGHNT and CDR2 is YYREEE (reference sequence). The CDR3 reads CASSSPRQGYTDTQYF. As DNA, the CDR3 is TGTGCCAGCAGCTCCCCGAGACAGGGGTACACAGATACGCAGTATTTT.

The chain carries TRBV7-3 and TRBJ2-1; 8 nucleotides agree with TRBD2. The ends lost 4 bases at V and 2 bases at J; junction bases unmatched: 4. CDR3 size: 15 residues. Germline values: CDR1 SGHTA, CDR2 FQGTGA. The CDR3 reads CASSSSGGPYNEQFF. In nucleotides, the CDR3 is TGTGCCAGCAGCTCGAGCGGGGGCCCCTACAATGAGCAGTTCTTC.

V usage is TRBV6-5 and J usage is TRBJ2-1, with 10 bases aligning to TRBD1. Unmatched junction bases numbered 4, after V lost 5 bases and J lost 15 bases. The CDR3 extends over 11 amino acids. Looked up from germline, CDR1 is MNHEY and CDR2 is SVGAGI. The CDR3 nucleotides are TGTGCCAGCAGTGACAGGGGGCTGCGGTTCTTC. This translates into CASSDRGLRFF.

The sample holds one count of this clone. The V gene is TRBV18, the J gene TRBJ2-3; tentative D call: TRBD2 (6 bases). Trimming removed 2 bases from V and 5 bases from J, with 14 bases in between. This CDR3 has 15 amino acids. Germline values: CDR1 KGHSH, CDR2 LQKENI. This chain's CDR3 is CASSPSGLTGDTQYF. In DNA form, the CDR3 reads TGTGCCAGCTCACCATCGGGACTTACTGGAGATACGCAGTATTTT. The full variable domain, rest sourced from reference TRBV18 and TRBJ2-3, is NAGVMQNPRHLVRRRGQEARLRCSPMKGHSHVYWYRQLPEEGLKFMVYLQKENIIDESGMPKERFSAEFPKEGPSILRIQQVVRGDSAAYFCASSPSGLTGDTQYFGPGTRLTVL.

The V and J genes are TRBV9 and TRBJ2-5, with 13 bases that match TRBD2. This CDR3 is built from 16 residues. The germline CDR1 and CDR2 sequences are SGDLS and YYNGEE. The V segment lost 3 bases and the J segment 6 bases; nucleotides outside the gene matches: 8. The CDR3: CASSATSGGPQKTQYF. DNA for the CDR3: TGTGCCAGCAGCGCGACTAGCGGGGGGCCCCAGAAGACCCAGTACTTC.

The chain recombines TRBV9 with TRBJ2-5; TRBD2 matches at 15 bases. V lost 0 bases, J lost 7 bases, and 13 bases stayed unmatched. Germline CDR1 reads SGDLS; CDR2 reads YYNGEE. The CDR3 spans 19 residues. Written as DNA, the CDR3 is TGTGCCAGCAGCGTAGACCCCTTGCGGACTAGCGGGGGGGCCCGGACCCAGTACTTC. It encodes CASSVDPLRTSGGARTQYF.

This chain links TRBV18 with TRBJ1-1, with unresolved D. This CDR3 region has 15 residues. V was shortened by 6 bases and J by 3 bases, with 17 bases between the two germline ends. Germline values: CDR1 KGHSH, CDR2 LQKENI. The CDR3 DNA is TGTGCCAGCTCCGTCAGGCCCTTCACGGACACTGAAGCTTTCTTT. Its translation: CASSVRPFTDTEAFF.

The CDR3 loop reads CASSEITGEVEKLFF. CDR3 coding DNA: TGTGCCAGCAGTGAAATTACAGGGGAAGTTGAAAAACTGTTTTTT. The chain has TRBV2 and TRBJ1-4; TRBD1 matches 7 bases. Germline assignment: CDR1 SNHLY and CDR2 FYNNEI. V was clipped by 2 bases and J by 7 bases; unmatched bases: 7. CDR3 length: 15 amino acids.

The chain couples TRBV6-5 to TRBJ1-4; 9 nucleotides align to TRBD1. The germline V gene encodes CDR1 MNHEY and CDR2 SVGAGI. CDR3 length equals 16 residues. Trimming removed 4 bases from V and 3 bases from J; junction bases left unmatched: 6. The CDR3 loop is CASSLQGARANEKLFF. In DNA form, the CDR3 reads TGTGCCAGCAGTTTACAGGGGGCGCGGGCTAATGAAAAACTGTTTTTT.

V usage is TRBV5-6 and J usage is TRBJ2-1; 7 nucleotides agree with TRBD2. V lost 0 bases to trimming and J lost 7 bases; unmatched junction nucleotides: 7. Germline V gene data show CDR1 as SGHDT and CDR2 as YYEEEE. CDR3 length: 15 amino acids. CDR3 sequence: CASSLVAGAGNEQFF. In nucleotides, the CDR3 is TGTGCCAGCAGCTTGGTCGCGGGAGCGGGGAATGAGCAGTTCTTC.